These T cell receptor beta chains were read from a single sample in a study of metastatic and nonmetastatic thyroid tumors. With MiXCR, TCRdb reprocessed the PCR reads. Of around 16,000 clones listed, 34% were seen once; the top ten hold more than 9.5%. The sample comprised tumor tissue. The receptors come from a male donor with papillary thyroid cancer or a benign thyroid nodule (not recorded which). Some clones in this sample may be carry-over from other donors' samples. The CDR3 runs from the conserved cysteine through the conserved F or W. Fields, in order: J gene, V gene, clone size, D gene, CDR3 DNA, CDR3 protein. A D gene is named only where the DNA matches it firmly. For some rows the clone size is stated as once, few or many, or as a class when expanded; others skip it.

J gene: TRBJ2-7; V gene: TRBV28; clone size: NA; D gene: TRBD2; CDR3 DNA: TGTGCCAGCAGTCCAGGGACTAGCGGGAAATACGAGCAGTACTTC; CDR3 protein: CASSPGTSGKYEQYF
J gene: TRBJ1-1; V gene: TRBV18; clone size: NA; D gene: TRBD1; CDR3 DNA: TGTGCCAGCTCACCACGGACAGGGGATGTTACTGAAGCTTTCTTT; CDR3 protein: CASSPRTGDVTEAFF
J gene: TRBJ1-4; V gene: TRBV7-2; clone size: many; D gene: NA; CDR3 DNA: TGTGCCAGCAGCCAGGGGTTCGGTGAAAAACTGTTTTTT; CDR3 protein: CASSQGFGEKLFF
J gene: TRBJ2-1; V gene: TRBV10-1; clone size: few; D gene: TRBD2; CDR3 DNA: TGCGCCAGCAGTGACTCTAGCGGGAGCCGGGAGTTCTTC; CDR3 protein: CASSDSSGSREFF
J gene: TRBJ1-3; V gene: TRBV27; clone size: medium-sized; D gene: NA; CDR3 DNA: TGTGCCAGCAGTCCCCTAGGAGAGGGCGTCGGAAACACCATATATTTT; CDR3 protein: CASSPLGEGVGNTIYF
J gene: TRBJ2-3; V gene: TRBV14; clone size: many; D gene: NA; CDR3 DNA: TGTGCCAGCAGCCAAGATCTAAGTCTGCGGTCCCATACGCAGTATTTT; CDR3 protein: CASSQDLSLRSHTQYF
J gene: TRBJ2-7; V gene: TRBV7-8; clone size: medium-sized; D gene: NA; CDR3 DNA: TGTGCCAGCAGCTTAGCTGGGTCCTCCTTCTCCTACGAGCAGTACTTC; CDR3 protein: CASSLAGSSFSYEQYF
J gene: TRBJ1-2; V gene: TRBV6-1; clone size: NA; D gene: NA; CDR3 DNA: TGTGCCAGTGGGGGACTCTTCTATGGCTACACCTTC; CDR3 protein: CASGGLFYGYTF
J gene: TRBJ2-1; V gene: TRBV19; clone size: few; D gene: NA; CDR3 DNA: TGTGCCAGTAGTGGAACCATGAATGAGCAGTTCTTC; CDR3 protein: CASSGTMNEQFF
J gene: TRBJ1-4; V gene: TRBV19; clone size: few; D gene: NA; CDR3 DNA: TGTGCCAGTAGGTTGTGGGCAGGCGCCAATGAAAAACTGTTTTTT; CDR3 protein: CASRLWAGANEKLFF
J gene: TRBJ2-7; V gene: TRBV16; clone size: few; D gene: NA; CDR3 DNA: TGTGCCAGCAGCCCCCACAACTCCTACGAGCAGTACTTC; CDR3 protein: CASSPHNSYEQYF
J gene: TRBJ2-2; V gene: TRBV7-9; clone size: many; D gene: TRBD1; CDR3 DNA: TGTGCCAGCAGCCGACGACAGGGGGGTACCGGGGAGCTGTTTTTT; CDR3 protein: CASSRRQGGTGELFF
J gene: TRBJ1-6; V gene: TRBV7-2; clone size: medium-sized; D gene: NA; CDR3 DNA: TGTGCCAGCAGCTTCGTATCAGGGAGCTCCTATAATTCACCCCTCCACTTT; CDR3 protein: CASSFVSGSSYNSPLHF
J gene: TRBJ1-1; V gene: TRBV6-1; clone size: few; D gene: TRBD1; CDR3 DNA: TGTGCCAGCAGTTTCAAGACAGGGCTTTTTTTGACTGAAGCTTTCTTT; CDR3 protein: CASSFKTGLFLTEAFF
J gene: TRBJ2-7; V gene: TRBV11-2; clone size: NA; D gene: TRBD2; CDR3 DNA: TGTGCCAGCAGCTTTTGGGGGTGGGAGGGCTACGAGCAGTACTTC; CDR3 protein: CASSFWGWEGYEQYF
J gene: TRBJ1-1; V gene: TRBV7-9; clone size: few; D gene: NA; CDR3 DNA: TGTGCCAGCAGACTCTCACAGAACACTGAAGCTTTCTTT; CDR3 protein: CASRLSQNTEAFF
J gene: TRBJ1-6; V gene: TRBV5-1; clone size: once; D gene: TRBD1; CDR3 DNA: TGCGCCAGTGCCGGGACAGGGAACAATTCACCCCTCCACTTT; CDR3 protein: CASAGTGNNSPLHF
J gene: TRBJ2-7; V gene: TRBV28; clone size: medium-sized; D gene: NA; CDR3 DNA: TGTGCCAGCAGTTACATCGTCTCCTACGAGCAGTACTTC; CDR3 protein: CASSYIVSYEQYF
J gene: TRBJ1-1; V gene: TRBV5-1; clone size: NA; D gene: NA; CDR3 DNA: TGCGCCAGCAGCTTGGTAATCGGAACAGGCTTCACTGAAGCTTTCTTT; CDR3 protein: CASSLVIGTGFTEAFF
J gene: TRBJ2-2; V gene: TRBV7-6; clone size: many; D gene: NA; CDR3 DNA: TGTGCCAGCAGCTTAGTAGTTCGGGACACCGGGGAGCTGTTTTTT; CDR3 protein: CASSLVVRDTGELFF
J gene: TRBJ2-1; V gene: TRBV20-1; clone size: many; D gene: TRBD2; CDR3 DNA: TGCAGTGCCCTCGGACTAGCGGGAGAATACAATGAGCAGTTCTTC; CDR3 protein: CSALGLAGEYNEQFF
J gene: TRBJ2-1; V gene: TRBV7-9; clone size: NA; D gene: NA; CDR3 DNA: TGTGCCAGCAGCTCACAGGGTAACGATGAGCAGTTCTTC; CDR3 protein: CASSSQGNDEQFF
J gene: TRBJ1-5; V gene: TRBV6-2/TRBV6-3; clone size: few; D gene: NA; CDR3 DNA: TGTGCCAGCAGTTACACGGATAATCAGCCCCAGCATTTT; CDR3 protein: CASSYTDNQPQHF
J gene: TRBJ1-2; V gene: TRBV7-2; clone size: medium-sized; D gene: NA; CDR3 DNA: TGTGCCAGCAGCCAGGCTACCGAGAATATAGGCTACACCTTC; CDR3 protein: CASSQATENIGYTF
J gene: TRBJ1-5; V gene: TRBV19; clone size: many; D gene: TRBD1; CDR3 DNA: TGTGCCAGTAGTCCGGGACAGGAGTATCAGCCCCAGCATTTT; CDR3 protein: CASSPGQEYQPQHF
J gene: TRBJ2-1; V gene: TRBV10-3; clone size: few; D gene: TRBD2; CDR3 DNA: TGTGCCATCAGGTCCGGGACTAGCGGGAACTATGAGCAGTTCTTC; CDR3 protein: CAIRSGTSGNYEQFF
J gene: TRBJ1-2; V gene: TRBV20-1; clone size: NA; D gene: NA; CDR3 DNA: TGCAGTGCTAGAGATTCGGCAGAAACCGGCTACACCTTC; CDR3 protein: CSARDSAETGYTF
J gene: TRBJ2-1; V gene: TRBV24-1; clone size: NA; D gene: NA; CDR3 DNA: TGTGCCACCAGTGATTTGAAAGGGGACCCAGGTGTAGATGAGCAGTTCTTC; CDR3 protein: CATSDLKGDPGVDEQFF
J gene: TRBJ2-7; V gene: TRBV7-6; clone size: many; D gene: TRBD1; CDR3 DNA: TGTGCCAGCAGCAACGGACAGGGAGATCCCGAGCAGTACTTC; CDR3 protein: CASSNGQGDPEQYF
J gene: TRBJ2-7; V gene: TRBV6-9; clone size: NA; D gene: NA; CDR3 DNA: TGTGCCAGCAGTTATCACCCGATCTACGAGCAGTACTTC; CDR3 protein: CASSYHPIYEQYF
J gene: TRBJ1-3; V gene: TRBV30; clone size: many; D gene: NA; CDR3 DNA: TGTGCCTGGAGTAGGGTCAACGTTGAAAACACCATATATTTT; CDR3 protein: CAWSRVNVENTIYF
J gene: TRBJ2-5; V gene: TRBV20-1; clone size: NA; D gene: NA; CDR3 DNA: TGCAGTGCTCATGACAGGAACCAAGAGACCCAGTACTTC; CDR3 protein: CSAHDRNQETQYF
J gene: TRBJ1-1; V gene: TRBV18; clone size: many; D gene: NA; CDR3 DNA: TGTGCCAGCTCACCAAGGACTTCCCCTGGGGACACTGAAGCTTTCTTT; CDR3 protein: CASSPRTSPGDTEAFF
J gene: TRBJ1-5; V gene: TRBV5-1; clone size: few; D gene: NA; CDR3 DNA: TGCGCCAGCAGCGAACAGGGTAATAGCAATCAGCCCCAGCATTTT; CDR3 protein: CASSEQGNSNQPQHF
J gene: TRBJ2-2; V gene: TRBV12-3/TRBV12-4; clone size: many; D gene: NA; CDR3 DNA: TGTGCCAGCAGTTTACCCCCCGGGGAGCTGTTTTTT; CDR3 protein: CASSLPPGELFF
J gene: TRBJ2-1; V gene: TRBV19; clone size: many; D gene: NA; CDR3 DNA: TGTGCCAGTAGTATCCGGATTCGGGCCCCCCCGGTGATGCATGAGCAGTTCTTC; CDR3 protein: CASSIRIRAPPVMHEQFF
J gene: TRBJ1-1; V gene: TRBV6-1; clone size: NA; D gene: NA; CDR3 DNA: TGTGCCAGCAGTATTATATCTGGGTCTGAAGCTTTCTTT; CDR3 protein: CASSIISGSEAFF
J gene: TRBJ2-3; V gene: TRBV12-3/TRBV12-4; clone size: few; D gene: NA; CDR3 DNA: TGTGCCAGCAGTTTAGTCGTCAGGGGTACAGATACGCAGTATTTT; CDR3 protein: CASSLVVRGTDTQYF
J gene: TRBJ2-5; V gene: TRBV6-1; clone size: medium-sized; D gene: NA; CDR3 DNA: TGTGCCAGCAGGGTACTGGACCAAGAGACCCAGTACTTC; CDR3 protein: CASRVLDQETQYF
J gene: TRBJ1-6; V gene: TRBV10-3; clone size: medium-sized; D gene: TRBD1; CDR3 DNA: TGTGCCATCAGTGCTGGGACAGCTTATAATTCACCCCTCCACTTT; CDR3 protein: CAISAGTAYNSPLHF
J gene: TRBJ2-7; V gene: TRBV12-3/TRBV12-4; clone size: few; D gene: NA; CDR3 DNA: TGTGCCAGCACAGTAGGGGCCCTTGGCGAGCAGTACTTC; CDR3 protein: CASTVGALGEQYF
J gene: TRBJ2-7; V gene: TRBV14; clone size: NA; D gene: NA; CDR3 DNA: TGTGCCAGAAGCCAATTGGGGGACGCCGGTGGCGAGGTGTACTTC; CDR3 protein: CARSQLGDAGGEVYF
J gene: TRBJ2-3; V gene: TRBV12-3/TRBV12-4; clone size: many; D gene: NA; CDR3 DNA: TGTGCCAGCAGAAGGACGAACTCAGATACGCAGTATTTT; CDR3 protein: CASRRTNSDTQYF
J gene: TRBJ1-5; V gene: TRBV7-8; clone size: NA; D gene: NA; CDR3 DNA: TGTGCCAGCAGCCCTCCCGGAGTGGGTGATCAGCCCCAGCATTTT; CDR3 protein: CASSPPGVGDQPQHF
J gene: TRBJ2-1; V gene: TRBV20-1; clone size: NA; D gene: NA; CDR3 DNA: TGCAGTGCTATACTAGCCCGAGAGGGCTACGAGCAGTTCTTC; CDR3 protein: CSAILAREGYEQFF
J gene: TRBJ1-3; V gene: TRBV6-1; clone size: NA; D gene: TRBD1; CDR3 DNA: TGTGCCATACGACAGGGACCTCGAAACACCATATATTTC; CDR3 protein: CAIRQGPRNTIYF
J gene: TRBJ2-7; V gene: TRBV10-3; clone size: medium-sized; D gene: TRBD1; CDR3 DNA: TGTGCCATCCAGGGGGCCGGGACAGGGTCTTACGAGCAGTACTTC; CDR3 protein: CAIQGAGTGSYEQYF
J gene: TRBJ1-1; V gene: TRBV2; clone size: many; D gene: NA; CDR3 DNA: TGTGCCAGCAGGCCTTTTGACACAGGAGAAGCTTTCTTT; CDR3 protein: CASRPFDTGEAFF
J gene: TRBJ1-2; V gene: TRBV5-1; clone size: NA; D gene: NA; CDR3 DNA: TGCGCCAGCAGAAGTAGGTTTGGGGAGGACTATGGCTACACCTTC; CDR3 protein: CASRSRFGEDYGYTF
J gene: TRBJ2-2; V gene: TRBV19; clone size: medium-sized; D gene: NA; CDR3 DNA: TGTGCCAGTAGTATAGGAAGCGGGGAGCTGTTTTTT; CDR3 protein: CASSIGSGELFF
J gene: TRBJ2-5; V gene: TRBV3-1; clone size: many; D gene: TRBD2; CDR3 DNA: TGTGCCAGCAGCCCCACGACTAGCTTTGGGGGAGAGACCCAGTACTTC; CDR3 protein: CASSPTTSFGGETQYF
J gene: TRBJ2-7; V gene: TRBV19; clone size: NA; D gene: NA; CDR3 DNA: TGTGCCAGTAGTCCCCGGTTTGAATGGTCCTACGAGCAGTACTTC; CDR3 protein: CASSPRFEWSYEQYF
J gene: TRBJ1-2; V gene: TRBV19; clone size: medium-sized; D gene: NA; CDR3 DNA: TGTGCCAGTAGGGTGGACAGCGAGAACTATGGCTACACCTTC; CDR3 protein: CASRVDSENYGYTF
J gene: TRBJ2-2; V gene: TRBV5-1; clone size: NA; D gene: NA; CDR3 DNA: TGCTCCAGCAGCTTCGGCAGGAACACCGGGGAGCTGTTTTTT; CDR3 protein: CSSSFGRNTGELFF
J gene: TRBJ2-7; V gene: TRBV6-1; clone size: few; D gene: TRBD2; CDR3 DNA: TGTGCCAGCAGGCGGGGGGGACAAGGCTACGAGCAGTACTTC; CDR3 protein: CASRRGGQGYEQYF